This T cell receptor (beta chain) derives from a study of PD-1 blockade in mismatch repair-deficient tumors. General study results and limits: Tumor-resident clones, often absent from pretreatment blood, expanded after pembrolizumab and then contracted.

PCR or immunohistochemistry showed mismatch repair deficiency in every enrolled patient. TCR sequencing covered a few patients who responded to pembrolizumab. The germline V gene encodes CDR1 SGHNT and CDR2 YENEEA. The CDR3 length is 14 residues. The ends were cut back, 5 bases at V and 6 bases at J, with 16 bases in the middle. Data came from immunoSEQ multiplex PCR; TCRdb stores just in-frame clones and leaves some out. There are 100,000 to 150,000 clones in the sample; roughly nine tenths occur only once, and 13% lies in the top ten. With respect to this clone: The antigen remains undetermined.

The input for sequencing was peripheral blood, taken 44 weeks after starting pembrolizumab. This receptor was taken from an adult with mismatch repair-deficient cancer. The V and J genes are TRBV11-3 and TRBJ1-2; TRBD1 is a possible D gene (5 bases). The CDR3 sequence: CASSPTGGADGYTF. The CDR3 DNA reads TGTGCCAGCAGCCCCACCGGGGGAGCGGATGGCTACACCTTC.